The text below deals with one T cell receptor beta chain. What it recognizes is unknown. Nashville, Tennessee was home to all donors, who were Caucasian adults. This record belongs to a study of shared clonotypes between healthy human individuals. Study-level results: Among the subsets, naive ones generally showed larger estimated richness than memory ones. The low donor count limited represented genetic and exposure-history diversity.

Libraries were prepared by immunoSEQ multiplex PCR; TCRdb keeps only in-frame clonotypes and omits some of them. The sample lists about 770,000 clones, approximately 72% seen once, with under 2% in the top ten. The V segment lost 0 bases and the J segment 5 bases; nucleotides outside the gene matches: 9. CDR1 is LNHNV and CDR2 is YYDKDF in the germline V gene (reference sequence). The CDR3 is made up of 17 amino acids. Sequenced: memory CD4+ T cells sorted from blood. Stated subset: CD45RA-negative fraction. The origin of this receptor is a woman aged 25 to 45 in good health. The chain is built from TRBV15 and TRBJ2-5; 10 nucleotides align to TRBD2. This CDR3 is CATSRDRLAGVLETQYF. In nucleotides, the CDR3 is TGTGCCACCAGCAGAGATCGGCTAGCGGGAGTACTGGAGACCCAGTACTTC.